This T cell receptor (beta chain) was observed in a study of beta chain features in type 1 diabetes. Study-level results: In all four CD4+ subsets, TCRB CDR3 length was significantly, moderately reduced in type 1 diabetes. There was a possibility that cDNA sequencing over-represented cells with high TCR expression.

With 0 bases removed from V and 1 base from J, the gap between germline ends came to 5 bases. The CDR3 runs 13 residues. The V gene's germline CDR1 is GTSNPN and CDR2 SVGIG (reference sequence). Turning to this clone: Antigen specificity is unknown.

Reverse transcribing all isolated RNA meant expressed TCRB transcripts were sequenced. Libraries were prepared by immunoSEQ multiplex PCR; TCRdb keeps only in-frame clonotypes and omits some of them. The data show some 70,000 clones, about 50% seen once. The TCR sequence derives from a man aged 25-40 years with type 1 diabetes. Sequenced material: central memory CD4+ T cells from blood. The chain recombines TRBV30 with TRBJ2-3; the D gene is possibly TRBD2 (5 bases). The CDR3 nucleotides read TGTGCCTGGAGTGTAGCGGGCACAGATACGCAGTATTTT. This sequence encodes CAWSVAGTDTQYF.